The clone carrying this TCR beta chain was counted at least ten times. No ophthalmopathy within 18 months of follow-up signified stable hyperthyroidism. Around 10 ml of fresh blood yielded the PBMCs by density gradient. After removal of 6 bases from V and 0 bases from J, the junction contained 2 bases not matched to a gene. The CDR3 consists of 15 residues. CDR1 and CDR2 (germline): SNHLY, FYNNEI. The data were taken from a study of Graves' ophthalmopathy and Graves' hyperthyroidism. Overall study: Peripheral blood samples were taken at initial diagnosis, before any treatment.

CDR3 regions of TCR beta were amplified from RNA transcripts. HTBI-primed first-round RT-PCR preceded second-round multiplex PCR. TCRdb re-analysed the multiplex PCR reads in MiXCR, keeping a single row per CDR3 protein. The sample carries 400,000 to 450,000 distinct CDR3 sequences, around 21% recorded once. This TCR came from a woman aged 18 to 35 with stable Graves' hyperthyroidism. V and J are TRBV2 and TRBJ2-2, with 9 bases matching TRBD1. Sequenced: peripheral blood. The CDR3 region is CASRGTGTNTGELFF. In DNA form, the CDR3 reads TGTGCCAGCAGGGGGACAGGGACGAACACCGGGGAGCTGTTTTTT. The variable domain in full, with the rest retrieved from reference TRBV2 and TRBJ2-2, is EPEVTQTPSHQVTQMGQEVILRCVPISNHLYFYWYRQILGQKVEFLVSFYNNEISEKSEIFDDQFSVERPDGSNFTLKIRSTKLEDSAMYFCASRGTGTNTGELFFGEGSRLTVL.